This entry concerns a single TCR beta chain. The data derive from a study of shared clonotypes between healthy human individuals. V lost 1 base to trimming and J lost 1 base, with 11 bases between them. The germline gives CDR1 SEHNR, CDR2 FQNEAQ (reference sequence). The CDR3 is 16 residues long. Sequenced by immunoSEQ multiplex PCR; TCRdb stores in-frame clones only, minus some. Here the sample spans roughly 1,600,000 clones, roughly 98.5% being singletons. The TCR comes from a man aged 25 to 40 in good health. The V gene is TRBV7-9, the J gene TRBJ1-5, with D uncertain. The sample taken for sequencing was naive CD4+ T cells sorted from blood. Sample subset: CD45RA+ positively selected. The CDR3 region has the DNA TGTGCCAGCAGCTTAGGGGGAGGCACAAGCAATCAGCCCCAGCATTTT. Protein sequence: CASSLGGGTSNQPQHF.